The 29 T cell receptor beta chains below were found in one sample sequenced in a study of tumor-infiltrating lymphocytes in oesophageal squamous cell carcinoma. TCRdb reprocessed the PCR reads via MiXCR and lists one record per CDR3 protein. This repertoire shows just over 15,000 distinct CDR3 sequences, about 54% found once; its top ten account for roughly 37%. Sequenced sample: esophageal tumor tissue. The receptors originated from a female donor with esophageal squamous cell carcinoma.

The chain carries TRBV7-3 and TRBJ2-1; D is possibly TRBD1 or TRBD2 (5 bases each). This CDR3 is built from 15 residues. Trimming removed 5 bases from V and 4 bases from J, with 15 bases in between. CDR1 is SGHTA, CDR2 FQGTGA, per germline. In DNA form, the CDR3 reads TGTGCCAGCAGCGCCCCCGGGACGGGATACAATGAGCAGTTCTTC. Its translation is CASSAPGTGYNEQFF.

Within the sample, this clonotype is large. The chain couples TRBV6-1 to TRBJ2-7; 10 positions match TRBD1. Trimming removed 5 bases from V and 2 bases from J; junction bases left unmatched: 3. This CDR3 is 14 amino acids long. The V gene's germline CDR1 is MNHNS and CDR2 SASEGT. DNA for the CDR3: TGTGCCAGCAGTTATGACAGGGGGCCCTACGAGCAGTACTTC. Its translation: CASSYDRGPYEQYF.

The rearrangement links TRBV7-2 to TRBJ2-7; 9 positions agree with TRBD1. The J call may be in error: the DNA end matches TRBJ2-1 better. The germline gives CDR1 SGHTA, CDR2 FQGNSA. The CDR3 runs to 16 residues. CDR3 nucleotide sequence: TGTGCCAGCAGCACACACAGGGGGCGCGTCACGAATGAGCAGTTCTTC. Translation gives CASSTHRGRVTNEQFF.

The chain combines TRBV7-2 with TRBJ1-5; D is undetermined. This CDR3 has 17 amino acids. CDR1 is SGHTA, CDR2 FQGNSA, per germline. Trimming took off 2 bases at V and 1 base at J, with 15 bases between the two ends. CDR3 protein: CASSLRSGMGSNQPQHF. The CDR3 DNA sequence: TGTGCCAGCAGCTTAAGGTCAGGCATGGGGAGCAATCAGCCCCAGCATTTT.

This chain joins TRBV7-9 and TRBJ2-4; D perhaps matches TRBD2 (5 bases). The tail of the sequence fits TRBJ2-5 better, so the J call may be wrong. Germline CDR1 SEHNR, CDR2 FQNEAQ (reference sequence). The CDR3 contains 15 residues. The CDR3 region is CASSLHLPGKETQYF. In DNA form, the CDR3 reads TGTGCCAGCAGCTTACATCTTCCGGGAAAAGAGACCCAGTACTTC.

The chain combines TRBV7-6 with TRBJ2-1, with 8 bases matching TRBD1. TRBJ2-7 matches the DNA end more closely, so the J call is doubtful. Germline V CDR1 and CDR2: SGHVS, FNYEAQ. The CDR3 is made up of 14 amino acids. The CDR3 region has the DNA TGTGCCAGCAGCTTGCCCGGACAGGGTCACGAGCAGTACTTC. Its translation: CASSLPGQGHEQYF.

This clonotype has more than one count but fewer than ten. As the CDR3 is not closed by the conserved phenylalanine or tryptophan, this likely results from a read error. It is unclear where the CDR3 begins or ends on the DNA, so no DNA is shown, and the CDR3 is as TCRdb lists it. J is TRBJ2-3 and V is TRBV12-3 or TRBV12-4; no DNA check was done on the table's D call, TRBD2. The CDR3 sequence runs 15 residues, both termini included. The CDR3 sequence is CASSLDTGEGYTFGS.

The chain carries TRBV7-6 and TRBJ2-4, with 9 bases matching TRBD2. The J call may be incorrect, as the DNA end agrees better with TRBJ2-1. Germline lookup yields CDR1 SGHVS and CDR2 FNYEAQ. This CDR3 has 17 residues. The DNA of the CDR3 is TGTGCCAGCAGCTTGTTGGGACTAGCACAAGGAAGGGGTGAGCAGTTCTTC. This encodes CASSLLGLAQGRGEQFF.

The chain has TRBV7-3 and TRBJ1-6; D is perhaps TRBD1 (6 bases). The CDR3 spans 16 residues. The germline V gene has CDR1 SGHTA and CDR2 FQGTGA. Trimming left V 0 bases short and J 4 bases short, with 10 bases between. CDR3 DNA sequence: TGTGCCAGCAGCTTAACTAGGACAGCTTATAATTCACCCCTCCACTTT. It specifies CASSLTRTAYNSPLHF.

This chain uses TRBV6-6 with TRBJ2-1, with 9 bases fitting TRBD2. The CDR3 extends over 16 amino acids. The trim removed 0 bases at V and 5 bases at J, leaving 5 bases unmatched. Per the germline V gene, CDR1 is MNHNY and CDR2 is SVGAGI (reference sequence). The CDR3 spells CASSYSWASGNNEQFF. The CDR3 region has the DNA TGTGCCAGCAGTTACTCGTGGGCTAGCGGGAACAATGAGCAGTTCTTC.

The chain has TRBV7-6 and TRBJ2-5, with a possible D match to TRBD2 (6 bases). Germline CDR1 is SGHVS and CDR2 is FNYEAQ. Trimming pared 1 base from V and 5 bases from J, leaving 8 bases between. CDR3 length: 13 amino acids. The CDR3 sequence: CASSLGGRETQYF. In DNA form, the CDR3 reads TGTGCCAGCAGCTTAGGAGGGAGGGAGACCCAGTACTTC. Complete variable domain (other parts from reference TRBV7-6 and TRBJ2-5): GAGVSQSPRYKVTKRGQDVALRCDPISGHVSLYWYRQALGQGPEFLTYFNYEAQQDKSGLPNDRFSAERPEGSISTLTIQRTEQRDSAMYRCASSLGGRETQYFGPGTRLLVL.

The V and J genes are TRBV7-3 and TRBJ2-5, with D possibly TRBD1 on 6 matching bases. V shed 1 base and J shed 1 base, with 13 bases lying between them. CDR1 and CDR2 (germline): SGHTA, FQGTGA. There are 16 residues in the CDR3. The CDR3 region has the DNA TGTGCCAGCAGCTTAAATGCCCAGGGGAGCCAAGAGACCCAGTACTTC. Encoded protein: CASSLNAQGSQETQYF.

By sample fraction, this clonotype is medium-sized (0.01 to 0.1%). The chain uses TRBV7-2 and TRBJ2-2; tentative D call: TRBD2 (6 bases). Germline loops: CDR1 SGHTA, CDR2 FQGNSA. V shed 4 bases and J shed 4 bases, with 13 bases lying between them. This CDR3 is built from 15 residues. The CDR3 here is CASSWDSPSTGELFF. Here the CDR3 DNA reads TGTGCCAGCAGCTGGGACTCCCCTTCCACCGGGGAGCTGTTTTTT.

This chain links TRBV10-1 with TRBJ2-5, with 10 bases matching TRBD2. The DNA end lines up better with TRBJ2-7; the J call may be wrong. Germline V lookup: CDR1 WNHNN, CDR2 SYGVQD (reference sequence). The CDR3 is 15 residues long. The CDR3 loop is CASSEVAGGTYEQYF. The CDR3, as DNA: TGCGCCAGCAGTGAGGTAGCGGGGGGTACCTACGAGCAGTACTTC.

The V gene is TRBV28, the J gene TRBJ2-7; 9 bases are a match to TRBD2. Near its end, the DNA agrees better with TRBJ2-1, so the J call may be wrong. Germline V gene sequence: CDR1 MDHEN, CDR2 SYDVKM. The CDR3 extends over 15 amino acids. The CDR3 DNA sequence: TGTGCCAGCAGCCCTAGCGGGACCCTCTACAATGAGCAGTTCTTC. This translates into CASSPSGTLYNEQFF.

The V and J genes are TRBV6-6 and TRBJ2-1, with a weak D call TRBD1 (8 bases). The J call is doubtful: the DNA matches TRBJ2-7 better. CDR1 and CDR2 from the germline V gene are MNHNY and SVGAGI (reference sequence). CDR3 size: 14 residues. This CDR3 reads CASSPHRGGYEQYF. CDR3 DNA sequence: TGTGCCAGCAGTCCCCACAGGGGGGGCTACGAGCAGTACTTC.

This chain connects TRBV7-2 to TRBJ2-1, with 10 positions matching TRBD1. The DNA end is a closer match to TRBJ2-5, so the J assignment may be wrong. The CDR3 length is 16 residues. Germline-derived CDR1 and CDR2 are SGHTA and FQGNSA. The CDR3 DNA reads as TGTGCCAGCAGCCCTAGACAGGGGGCATACCAAGAGACCCAGTACTTC. Its translation is CASSPRQGAYQETQYF.

The chain has TRBV6-1 and TRBJ2-5; maybe TRBD2 (6 bases). The CDR3 is 15 amino acids. The V and J ends lost 5 bases and 0 bases respectively, with 13 bases between them. The germline CDR1 and CDR2 sequences are MNHNS and SASEGT. CDR3 region: CASSSRGTNQETQYF. For the CDR3, the DNA is TGTGCCAGCAGTTCTCGGGGGACGAACCAAGAGACCCAGTACTTC.

This rearrangement joins TRBV7-2 to TRBJ2-1; D is ambiguous. The CDR3 loop spans 15 amino acids. Germline assignment: CDR1 SGHTA and CDR2 FQGNSA. V shed 7 bases and J shed 0 bases, with 13 bases lying between them. The CDR3: CASTRNSYSYNEQFF. The CDR3 DNA is TGTGCCAGCACTCGTAATTCGTACTCCTACAATGAGCAGTTCTTC.

The chain uses TRBV6-6 and TRBJ1-4; D unclear. The CDR3 is 14 residues long. V lost 6 bases, J lost 3 bases, and 11 bases lay in between. Germline-derived CDR1 and CDR2 are MNHNY and SVGAGI (reference sequence). The CDR3 bases are TGTGCCAGCAGCCCCCCTGGGTCTAATGAAAAACTGTTTTTT. It encodes CASSPPGSNEKLFF.

The chain carries TRBV6-1 and TRBJ2-1, with D possibly TRBD2 on 5 matching bases. Near its end, the DNA agrees better with TRBJ2-7, so the J call may be wrong. CDR3 length: 16 residues. Germline loops: CDR1 MNHNS, CDR2 SASEGT. The CDR3 sequence is CASSVRAASSTDTQYF. In DNA, the CDR3 is TGTGCCAGCTCGGTCCGAGCGGCATCTAGCACAGATACGCAGTACTTC.

Judged by abundance, this clonotype is medium-sized. This chain joins TRBV6-1 and TRBJ1-5; D ambiguous. The CDR3 is 15 residues long. Germline V gene lookup returns CDR1 MNHNS and CDR2 SASEGT. Between the trimmed V and J ends, which lost 2 bases and 3 bases, there was a span of 11 bases. The CDR3 loop is CASSESGRPNQPQHF. The CDR3 DNA reads as TGTGCCAGCAGTGAAAGCGGTCGACCCAATCAGCCCCAGCATTTT.

This clonotype was counted only a few times. J is TRBJ2-3 and V is TRBV10-2; D unclear. The CDR3 totals 13 residues. Trimming cost V 2 bases and J 7 bases, with 10 bases left between them. The germline gives CDR1 WSHSY, CDR2 SAAADI. As DNA, the CDR3 is TGCGCCAGCAGTGAGCAGATCAGGTATACGCAGTATTTT. Protein sequence: CASSEQIRYTQYF.

The gene calls are TRBV7-3 and TRBJ2-4; D possibly corresponds to TRBD2 (5 bases). Near its end, the DNA agrees better with TRBJ2-1, so the J call may be wrong. This CDR3 has 14 amino acids. The germline V gene encodes CDR1 SGHTA and CDR2 FQGTGA. Here the CDR3 reads CASSLSLRDNEQFF. The DNA for the CDR3 is TGTGCCAGCAGCTTAAGTTTGCGGGACAATGAGCAGTTCTTC.

CDR3 DNA sequence: TGTGCCAGCAGCTTAGGACAGAGACAAGAGACCCAGTACTTC. Its translation: CASSLGQRQETQYF. The V gene is TRBV7-2, the J gene TRBJ2-4; D possibly corresponds to TRBD1 (5 bases). Judging by the DNA end, TRBJ2-5 fits better; the J call may be wrong. Germline values: CDR1 SGHTA, CDR2 FQGNSA. The CDR3 contains 14 residues.

This clonotype was counted once. V is TRBV28 and J is TRBJ2-7; maybe TRBD2 (5 bases). TRBJ2-4 explains the end of the DNA better; the J call may be wrong. The CDR3 is made up of 15 amino acids. In germline, CDR1 is MDHEN, CDR2 SYDVKM. CDR3 sequence: CASSFSRGGKNIQYF. DNA for the CDR3: TGTGCCAGCAGTTTTTCGCGAGGAGGCAAAAACATTCAGTACTTC.

The chain links TRBV7-2 to TRBJ2-2; 7 bases line up with TRBD2. The trim removed 4 bases at V and 6 bases at J, leaving 5 bases unmatched. Germline CDR1 and CDR2: SGHTA and FQGNSA. This CDR3 has 14 residues. The CDR3 sequence is CASSSTSFAGELFF. Written as DNA, the CDR3 is TGTGCCAGCAGCTCGACTAGCTTCGCCGGGGAGCTGTTTTTT.

The V gene is TRBV11-2, the J gene TRBJ2-5; D possibly uses TRBD1 or TRBD2 (5 bases each). With the DNA end fitting TRBJ2-7 better, the J assignment may be wrong. Germline V CDR1 and CDR2: SGHAT, FQNNGV. The CDR3 length is 13 residues. CDR3 coding DNA: TGTGCCAGCAGCCGGTGGGGGTCTGACGAGCAGTACTTC. As protein: CASSRWGSDEQYF.

The rearrangement links TRBV6-5 to TRBJ1-1, with 8 bases that match TRBD1. CDR3 size: 17 residues. Germline trimming cut 7 bases from V and 0 bases from J; bases unmatched to any gene: 13. Germline-derived CDR1 and CDR2 are MNHEY and SVGAGI. CDR3 nucleotide sequence: TGTGCCAGCACCCGGACGACAGGGGTAGGCGTGAACACTGAAGCTTTCTTT. Translation: CASTRTTGVGVNTEAFF.